This T cell receptor beta chain was captured by sequencing in a study of OX40 agonist ivuxolimab in advanced cancers. Study as a whole: The patients' treatment was ivuxolimab, an agonistic anti-OX40 (CD134) antibody. Findings of the study overall: Not determined was the antigen specificity of the expanded peripheral T cells.

Clones were sequenced by immunoSEQ multiplex PCR, and TCRdb holds only the in-frame ones, with some missing. The sample lists about 37,000 clones, around 87% occurring once. On this clone itself: Its antigen is not known.

This CDR3 is 17 amino acids long. The trim removed 4 bases at V and 0 bases at J, leaving 8 bases unmatched. Germline CDR1 MGHDK, CDR2 SYGVNS. This receptor was identified in an adult with an advanced solid tumor such as melanoma, head and neck, liver or kidney cancer. This rearrangement joins TRBV25-1 to TRBJ2-1; 8 bases line up with TRBD1. The sample consisted of CD4+ or CD8+ T cells sorted from blood, taken in a trial of the OX40 agonist ivuxolimab. CDR3 in amino acids: CASSATGGANSYNEQFF. The CDR3 DNA follows: TGTGCCAGCAGTGCAACAGGGGGTGCGAACTCCTACAATGAGCAGTTCTTC.